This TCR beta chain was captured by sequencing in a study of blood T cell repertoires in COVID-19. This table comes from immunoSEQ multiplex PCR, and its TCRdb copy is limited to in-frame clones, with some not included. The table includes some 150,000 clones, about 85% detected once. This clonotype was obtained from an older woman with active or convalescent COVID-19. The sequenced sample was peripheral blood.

The CDR3 sequence: CAISGGLDYGYTF. As DNA, the CDR3 is TGTGCCATCAGTGGGGGGCTTGACTATGGCTACACCTTC. The J gene is TRBJ1-2, the V gene TRBV10-3; D possibly corresponds to TRBD1 (6 bases). This CDR3 is 13 amino acids long. Per the germline V gene, CDR1 is ENHRY and CDR2 is SYGVKD. Trimming removed 4 bases from V and 3 bases from J, with 9 bases in between.